The clone carrying this T cell receptor beta chain came up a few times. Using a J-beta primer mix together with a sample-barcoded 5' primer, a second PCR was run for roughly 6 to 11 cycles. Every cDNA molecule bore a tag from a template-switch adaptor containing 12 random nucleotides. TCRdb reprocessed the 5' RACE reads with MiXCR, giving one entry per CDR3 protein. This table has fewer than 650,000 distinct CDR3 sequences, over 25% appearing once. Trimming cost V 5 bases and J 0 bases; bases outside gene matches: 2. This CDR3 comprises 15 residues. CDR1 and CDR2 (germline): MDHEN, SYDVKM. This sample was taken from a study of blood T cells in healthy people across ages. The data also belong to a second study, concerning T cells of mothers and their children. As that study records: All donors were healthy and Caucasian; they were a few mothers and their six children.

The chain is built from TRBV28 and TRBJ1-4, with 8 bases aligning to TRBD1. The sequenced material came from blood. The source is a boy aged 2 to 10 in good health. For the CDR3, the DNA is TGTGCCAGCAGTAGGGGACAGGCAACTAATGAAAAACTGTTTTTT. Residues: CASSRGQATNEKLFF.